These 15 T cell receptor beta chains came from one sample sequenced in a study of cytomegalovirus exposure and HLA in healthy donors. PCR amplification relied on 60 Vbeta primers (plus 13 Jbeta primers). Produced via immunoSEQ multiplex PCR; TCRdb's table is partial and in-frame only. The table lists around 150,000 clones, about 75% of them singletons. Sample: PBMCs. The receptors come from a female donor in good health and CMV-seronegative.

The chain joins TRBV19 to TRBJ1-6; perhaps TRBD1 as D (5 bases). The CDR3 covers 15 residues. V lost 2 bases and J 7 bases, leaving 12 bases between the germline ends. Germline-derived CDR1 and CDR2 are LNHDA and SQIVND (reference sequence). The CDR3 DNA is TGTGCCAGTAGTATAACAGGCGGCAACAATTCACCCCTCCACTTT. Translating it yields CASSITGGNNSPLHF.

The rearrangement links TRBV6-5 to TRBJ2-1; possible D gene TRBD2, 5 bases. V lost 2 bases to trimming and J lost 6 bases, with 11 bases between them. This CDR3 has 14 amino acids. Germline CDR1 and CDR2: MNHEY and SVGAGI. The CDR3 sequence: CASSYEGRANEQFF. Here the CDR3 DNA reads TGTGCCAGCAGTTACGAGGGAAGAGCCAATGAGCAGTTCTTC.

This chain connects TRBV6-1 to TRBJ2-5, with 8 bases that match TRBD1. The DNA end is more similar to TRBJ2-7, so the J call may be wrong. The CDR3 covers 15 residues. Germline values: CDR1 MNHNS, CDR2 SASEGT. The CDR3 reads CASSEGQGASYEQYF. The DNA of the CDR3 is TGTGCCAGCAGTGAAGGGCAGGGGGCCAGCTACGAGCAGTACTTC.

This chain links TRBV5-4 with TRBJ2-2, with 7 bases fitting TRBD1. CDR3 length: 14 amino acids. In germline, CDR1 is SGHNT, CDR2 YYREEE (reference sequence). J gave up 4 bases and V 4 bases, and 4 bases lay outside the gene matches. CDR3 DNA: TGTGCCAGCAGCGCTGACAGGGCCACCGGGGAGCTGTTTTTT. Translating gives CASSADRATGELFF.

This clone appeared a single time. V usage is TRBV7-2 and J usage is TRBJ1-3, with D perhaps TRBD1 (5 bases). CDR1 SGHTA and CDR2 FQGNSA come from the germline V gene. This CDR3 spans 16 amino acids. V was pared by 5 bases and J by 0 bases, with 14 bases between. CDR3 sequence: CASSGGDGISGNTIYF. For the CDR3, the DNA is TGTGCCAGCAGCGGGGGGGACGGGATCTCTGGAAACACCATATATTTT. The full variable domain, rest sourced from reference TRBV7-2 and TRBJ1-3, is GAGVSQSPSNKVTEKGKDVELRCDPISGHTALYWYRQSLGQGLEFLIYFQGNSAPDKSGLPSDRFSAERTGGSVSTLTIQRTQQEDSAVYLCASSGGDGISGNTIYFGEGSWLTVV.

This clone was counted only a few times. V and J are TRBV29-1 and TRBJ2-1; D might be TRBD1 (6 bases). The germline gives CDR1 SQVTM, CDR2 ANQGSEA. V lost 3 bases and J 2 bases, leaving 11 bases between the germline ends. The CDR3 loop spans 14 amino acids. CDR3 in DNA: TGCAGCGTTGAGTGGGACACGGCCTACAATGAGCAGTTCTTC. Amino acids: CSVEWDTAYNEQFF.

The chain combines TRBV6-5 with TRBJ2-6; D is uncertain. Germline V gene lookup returns CDR1 MNHEY and CDR2 SVGAGI. This CDR3 spans 16 amino acids. Trimming pared 0 bases from V and 2 bases from J, leaving 8 bases between. CDR3 bases: TGTGCCAGCAGTTACTCAATGCAGGCTGGGGCCAACGTCCTGACTTTC. Translating it yields CASSYSMQAGANVLTF.

CDR3 residues: CASSLRGGLGYTF. For the CDR3, the DNA is TGTGCCAGCAGCTTGAGGGGGGGGCTCGGCTACACCTTC. The chain employs TRBV7-2 and TRBJ1-2, with D possibly TRBD1 on 6 matching bases. The V gene lost 3 bases and the J gene lost 8 bases, with 13 bases spanning the gap. CDR3 length: 13 residues. Germline values: CDR1 SGHTA, CDR2 FQGNSA.

The genes are TRBV5-8 and TRBJ2-1; TRBD2 is a possible D gene (5 bases). The length of the CDR3 is 14 residues. Germline lookup yields CDR1 SGHTS and CDR2 YDEGEE. Trimming shortened V by 0 bases and J by 3 bases, and 7 bases separated the two germline ends. The CDR3 loop is CASSLDRGYNEQFF. The CDR3 region has the DNA TGTGCCAGCAGCTTGGATCGGGGCTACAATGAGCAGTTCTTC.

This clone came up once. The gene calls are TRBV9 and TRBJ1-2; D is perhaps TRBD1 (5 bases). The ends were cut back, 2 bases at V and 5 bases at J, with 13 bases in the middle. The CDR3 covers 14 residues. CDR1 SGDLS and CDR2 YYNGEE come from the germline V gene. The CDR3 sequence: CASSVDMTPYGYTF. CDR3 bases: TGTGCCAGCAGCGTGGACATGACACCATATGGCTACACCTTC.

This clone has only a few counts. V is TRBV6-4 and J is TRBJ2-1, with a tentative D call TRBD1 (6 bases). The CDR3 is 13 residues long. V was shortened by 5 bases and J by 10 bases, with 15 bases between the two germline ends. Germline V gene data show CDR1 as MRHNA and CDR2 as SNTAGT. The DNA of the CDR3 is TGTGCCAGCAGTCCTACAGGGCTCGGGGAGCAGTTCTTC. Protein product: CASSPTGLGEQFF.

Only a few counts were recorded for this clone. V gene TRBV14 combines with J gene TRBJ1-2; D ambiguous. Per germline, CDR1 SGHDN and CDR2 FVKESK. V shed 1 base and J shed 2 bases, with 11 bases lying between them. The CDR3 is 15 residues long. The CDR3 DNA reads as TGTGCCAGCAGCCAAGCGACGTTGGAGAACTATGGCTACACCTTC. It translates to CASSQATLENYGYTF.

V usage is TRBV5-1 and J usage is TRBJ1-4, with 7 bases aligning to TRBD1. Germline V gives CDR1 SGHRS, CDR2 YFSETQ. The CDR3 runs 17 residues. The trim removed 0 bases at V and 2 bases at J, leaving 7 bases unmatched. The CDR3 spells CASSLGQGGGTNEKLFF. The CDR3 DNA reads TGCGCCAGCAGCTTGGGACAGGGAGGCGGCACTAATGAAAAACTGTTTTTT.

The rearrangement uses TRBV19 and TRBJ1-2; TRBD1 aligns across 8 bases. The CDR3 covers 13 residues. The germline V gene has CDR1 LNHDA and CDR2 SQIVND (reference sequence). V was clipped by 9 bases and J by 4 bases; unmatched bases: 7. The CDR3 nucleotides read TGTGCCAGCTCGGTCGACAGGGGCTATGGCTACACCTTC. This sequence encodes CASSVDRGYGYTF.

The chain recombines TRBV12-5 with TRBJ2-1; maybe TRBD1 (5 bases). There are 14 residues in the CDR3. CDR1 and CDR2 from the germline V gene are LGHNT and FRNRAP. Between the trimmed V and J ends, which lost 5 bases and 0 bases, there was a span of 8 bases. The CDR3 coding sequence is TGTGCTAGTGGTGACAGTTTCTCCTACAATGAGCAGTTCTTC. Its protein is CASGDSFSYNEQFF.